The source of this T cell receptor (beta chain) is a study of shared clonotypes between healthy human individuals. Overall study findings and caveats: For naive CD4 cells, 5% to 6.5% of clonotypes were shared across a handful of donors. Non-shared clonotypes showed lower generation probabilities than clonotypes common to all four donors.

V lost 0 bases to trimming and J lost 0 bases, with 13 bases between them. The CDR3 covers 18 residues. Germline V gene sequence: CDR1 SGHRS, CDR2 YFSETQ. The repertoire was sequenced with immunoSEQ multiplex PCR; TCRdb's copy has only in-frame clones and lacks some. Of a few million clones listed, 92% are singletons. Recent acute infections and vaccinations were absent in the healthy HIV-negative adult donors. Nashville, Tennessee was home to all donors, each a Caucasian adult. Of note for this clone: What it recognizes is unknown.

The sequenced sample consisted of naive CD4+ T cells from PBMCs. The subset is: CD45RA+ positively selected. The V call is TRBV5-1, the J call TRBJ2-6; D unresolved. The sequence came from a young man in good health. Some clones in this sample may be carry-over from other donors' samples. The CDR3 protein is CASSLGPNAHSGANVLTF. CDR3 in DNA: TGCGCCAGCAGCTTGGGTCCCAACGCCCACTCTGGGGCCAACGTCCTGACTTTC.